The next 21 T cell receptor beta chains were all read from a single sample in a study of T cell clones after liver transplantation. Method: immunoSEQ multiplex PCR; TCRdb's copy keeps in-frame clones and lacks some. Of tens of thousands of clones listed, approximately 77% were seen once; the top ten hold over 8%. The sequenced sample was CD4+ T cells from blood, obtained at the 22-month timepoint. These receptors came from a human patient who received a liver transplant. A subset of T cells may come from the graft donor.

The chain employs TRBV6-1 and TRBJ1-1; D is ambiguous. This CDR3 has 11 residues. Trimming took 2 bases from V and 11 from J, leaving 9 bases between them. CDR1 and CDR2 (germline): MNHNS, SASEGT. In DNA form, the CDR3 reads TGTGCCAGCAGTGAATTATCTACCGCTTTCTTT. It yields the protein CASSELSTAFF.

The chain carries TRBV2 and TRBJ1-6; weak D call: TRBD1 (5 bases). Germline V gives CDR1 SNHLY, CDR2 FYNNEI. Trimming stripped 3 bases from V and 5 bases from J, with 14 bases between. The CDR3 extends over 16 amino acids. This chain's CDR3 is CASSELGAANNSPLHF. The CDR3 bases are TGTGCCAGCAGTGAGCTAGGGGCAGCCAATAATTCACCCCTCCACTTT.

In nucleotides, the CDR3 is TGTGCCAGCAGCTTAGCGCCGGGCCTCGGGACCGACACCGGGGAGCTGTTTTTT. Amino acids: CASSLAPGLGTDTGELFF. The V and J genes are TRBV7-2 and TRBJ2-2; D tentatively reads TRBD1 or TRBD2 (5 bases each). Germline assignment: CDR1 SGHTA and CDR2 FQGNSA. With 0 bases removed from V and 3 bases from J, the gap between germline ends came to 17 bases. CDR3 length: 18 amino acids.

The genes are TRBV7-2 and TRBJ1-4; D is ambiguous. V shed 4 bases and J shed 3 bases, with 9 bases lying between them. Germline V gives CDR1 SGHTA, CDR2 FQGNSA. This CDR3 contains 14 residues. In DNA form, the CDR3 reads TGTGCCAGCAGCTCCAGGCAATCTAATGAAAAACTGTTTTTT. The encoded protein is CASSSRQSNEKLFF.

The table lists this clone with many counts. V gene TRBV6-5 combines with J gene TRBJ1-5, with no clear D. The CDR3 contains 13 residues. The V end was cut by 5 bases, the J end by 5 bases, with 10 bases between. Per the germline V gene, CDR1 is MNHEY and CDR2 is SVGAGI. CDR3 sequence (DNA): TGTGCCAGCAGTCGCCTGGGTGATCAGCCCCAGCATTTT. Protein: CASSRLGDQPQHF.

The CDR3, as DNA: TGTGCCAGCAGCGGTCAGGGAAATGAAAAACTGTTTTTT. This sequence encodes CASSGQGNEKLFF. V and J are TRBV9 and TRBJ1-4; possible D gene TRBD1, 5 bases. CDR3 size: 13 residues. Trimming stripped 3 bases from V and 5 bases from J, with 8 bases between. CDR1 is SGDLS and CDR2 is YYNGEE in the germline V gene.

The chain has TRBV28 and TRBJ1-5; 7 positions agree with TRBD1. With V trimmed by 6 bases and J by 4 bases, 9 bases remained unmatched. Germline V gene sequence: CDR1 MDHEN, CDR2 SYDVKM. CDR3 size: 15 residues. The DNA of the CDR3 is TGTGCCAGCAGCCCCGCCAAACAGGGGAATCAGCCCCAGCATTTT. It codes for CASSPAKQGNQPQHF.

The V gene is TRBV5-4, the J gene TRBJ2-3; D might be TRBD2 (5 bases). The V end lost 0 bases, the J end lost 6 bases, and 17 bases lay between the germline ends. The germline V gene has CDR1 SGHNT and CDR2 YYREEE (reference sequence). The CDR3 totals 16 residues. This CDR3 reads CASSLDVFRRGDTQYF. CDR3 nucleotides: TGTGCCAGCAGCTTGGACGTATTTAGGAGAGGGGATACGCAGTATTTT.

The chain has TRBV6-1 and TRBJ2-1, with D possibly being TRBD1 (6 bases). CDR1 MNHNS and CDR2 SASEGT come from the germline V gene. The CDR3 runs 15 residues. Trimming stripped 6 bases from V and 4 bases from J, with 16 bases between. CDR3 protein: CASRPQGLPYNEQFF. The CDR3 DNA is TGTGCCAGCAGGCCTCAGGGGCTTCCATACAATGAGCAGTTCTTC.

V and J are TRBV19 and TRBJ2-4, with 11 bases fitting TRBD1. The CDR3 totals 18 residues. CDR1 and CDR2 from the germline V gene are LNHDA and SQIVND (reference sequence). J lost 0 bases, V lost 3 bases, and 7 bases had no gene match. CDR3 coding DNA: TGTGCCAGTAGTATCGGGACAGGGGGGGAAATAGCCAAAAACATTCAGTACTTC. It encodes CASSIGTGGEIAKNIQYF.

This rearrangement joins TRBV19 to TRBJ2-3, with 8 nucleotides matching TRBD2. V dropped 3 bases and J dropped 13; count of bases not matched to a gene: 6. Germline CDR1 LNHDA, CDR2 SQIVND (reference sequence). The length of the CDR3 is 12 residues. DNA of the CDR3: TGTGCCAGTAGTATTGCGGGGGGCCTAAAGTATTTT. It codes for CASSIAGGLKYF.

The chain is built from TRBV5-4 and TRBJ1-6, with 7 bases lining up with TRBD1. The CDR3 loop spans 14 amino acids. From germline, CDR1 is SGHNT and CDR2 YYREEE (reference sequence). V lost 2 bases, J lost 10 bases, and 6 bases stayed unmatched. The CDR3 spells CASSFGQAGSPLHF. DNA of the CDR3: TGTGCCAGCAGCTTCGGACAGGCTGGATCACCCCTCCACTTT.

This clone was detected only a few times. This chain uses TRBV6-6 with TRBJ1-2, with TRBD1 as a possible D gene (5 bases). V gave up 8 bases and J gave up 4 bases, with 11 bases separating them. Germline lookup yields CDR1 MNHNY and CDR2 SVGAGI (reference sequence). CDR3 length: 12 amino acids. The CDR3 DNA sequence: TGTGCCAGCGCCGCGGGGACCTATGGCTACACCTTC. As protein: CASAAGTYGYTF.

The rearrangement uses TRBV2 and TRBJ1-1; no reliable D call. CDR3 length: 12 residues. Per germline, CDR1 SNHLY and CDR2 FYNNEI. Deletions cut 2 bases from V and 11 bases from J, with 12 bases between. The CDR3 is CASSELWVWAFF. As DNA, the CDR3 is TGTGCCAGCAGTGAACTCTGGGTTTGGGCTTTCTTT.

V usage is TRBV28 and J usage is TRBJ2-7, with TRBD1 matching 7 bases. CDR3 length: 15 amino acids. From germline, CDR1 is MDHEN and CDR2 SYDVKM. J lost 3 bases, V lost 3 bases, and 8 bases had no gene match. CDR3 sequence reads: CASSFGGQALYEQYF. The CDR3, as DNA: TGTGCCAGCAGTTTTGGTGGACAGGCCCTCTACGAGCAGTACTTC.

This chain links TRBV6-5 with TRBJ2-1; maybe TRBD2 (5 bases). The CDR3 totals 11 residues. Trimming took off 4 bases at V and 9 bases at J, with 7 bases between the two ends. Germline values: CDR1 MNHEY, CDR2 SVGAGI. CDR3 in DNA: TGTGCCAGCAGTTCCGAGGGTGAGCAGTTCTTC. It translates to CASSSEGEQFF.

This clone was observed a single time. The rearrangement joins TRBV7-8 to TRBJ1-5; D remains ambiguous. Trimming left V 7 bases short and J 4 bases short, with 14 bases between. This CDR3 spans 14 amino acids. Germline CDR1 SGHVS, CDR2 FQNEAQ. This CDR3 is CASTPDGKNQPQHF. The CDR3 region has the DNA TGTGCCAGCACCCCGGACGGAAAAAATCAGCCCCAGCATTTT.

The rearrangement uses TRBV7-9 and TRBJ1-3; 8 bases are shared with TRBD1. Germline V gene lookup returns CDR1 SEHNR and CDR2 FQNEAQ (reference sequence). This CDR3 comprises 18 residues. Trimming cost V 2 bases and J 0 bases; bases outside gene matches: 9. DNA of the CDR3: TGTGCCAGCAGCTTATCAGGGGGCGGTATGATCTCTGGAAACACCATATATTTT. This translates into CASSLSGGGMISGNTIYF.

V usage is TRBV9 and J usage is TRBJ1-2; D gene uncertain. This CDR3 has 16 residues. V lost 0 bases to trimming and J lost 0 bases, with 12 bases between them. The V gene's germline CDR1 is SGDLS and CDR2 YYNGEE. DNA of the CDR3: TGTGCCAGCAGCGTAGATCCCCAGGCAGCTAACTATGGCTACACCTTC. It is translated as CASSVDPQAANYGYTF.

J is TRBJ2-3 and V is TRBV18; maybe TRBD2 (7 bases). Germline CDR1 KGHSH, CDR2 LQKENI. CDR3 length equals 16 residues. V shed 2 bases and J shed 3 bases, with 15 bases lying between them. The CDR3 region is CASSPARGAGTDTQYF. The CDR3 DNA sequence: TGTGCCAGCTCACCAGCTCGGGGGGCGGGGACAGATACGCAGTATTTT.

V gene TRBV7-3 combines with J gene TRBJ1-1, with D tentatively TRBD1 (5 bases). V lost 5 bases to trimming and J lost 5 bases, with 18 bases between them. Germline assignment: CDR1 SGHTA and CDR2 FQGTGA. The CDR3 length is 15 residues. Here the CDR3 reads CASSVTRGRVTEAFF. CDR3 in DNA: TGTGCCAGCAGCGTTACACGAGGCAGGGTGACTGAAGCTTTCTTT.